Shown below are 27 T cell receptor beta chains from a single sample sequenced in a study of CD8+ T cells in alopecia areata (dated by TCRdb to 2017 to 2018). The treatment or condition label here, explained by the study, means: oral pan-JAK inhibitor, 5-10 mg twice daily. Preparation of the library involved the immunoSEQ multiplex PCR assay. For TCR sequencing, RNA was extracted from every sample and reverse transcribed into cDNA to serve as template. Imported from immuneACCESS, the table was reduced by TCRdb to in-frame sequences with V and J called. These copies leave out some clones; in studies compared against another copy, an unresolved V gene accounts for under half, and the cause of the remainder is not known. The sample table records some 190,000 clones; approximately 67% of these occur just once. About 1.2% of the sample is held by the ten biggest clonotypes. The specimen comprised CD4+ T cells sorted from blood, sampled at week 44, from a patient treated with tofacitinib. These TCRs come from a human donor with alopecia areata.

The J gene is TRBJ2-1, the V gene TRBV2; TRBD1 aligns across 7 bases. The CDR3 has 15 residues. V dropped 6 bases and J dropped 2; count of bases not matched to a gene: 7. CDR1 and CDR2 (germline): SNHLY, FYNNEI. This CDR3 reads CASRSLTGAYNEQFF. The CDR3 DNA reads TGTGCCAGCAGATCTCTTACAGGGGCCTACAATGAGCAGTTCTTC.

The rearrangement links TRBV7-2 to TRBJ2-7; D could derive from TRBD1 or TRBD2 (6 bases each). Trimming cost V 7 bases and J 3 bases, with 16 bases left between them. The CDR3 is 14 amino acids. Germline CDR1 is SGHTA and CDR2 is FQGNSA. In DNA, the CDR3 is TGTGCCAGCACCATGTTCGGGGGCAACTACGAGCAGTACTTC. Protein product: CASTMFGGNYEQYF.

The chain uses TRBV30 and TRBJ2-5; D call uncertain. The V and J ends lost 3 bases and 5 bases respectively, with 7 bases between them. This CDR3 region has 11 residues. Germline V gene sequence: CDR1 GTSNPN, CDR2 SVGIG (reference sequence). CDR3 loop: CAWSNRETQYF. The CDR3 DNA follows: TGTGCCTGGAGCAACCGGGAGACCCAGTACTTC. Variable domain in full (rest from reference TRBV30 and TRBJ2-5): SQTIHQWPATLVQPVGSPLSLECTVEGTSNPNLYWYRQAAGRGLQLLFYSVGIGQISSEVPQNLSASRPQDRQFILSSKKLLLSDSGFYLCAWSNRETQYFGPGTRLLVL.

This clone was seen a handful of times. The V gene is TRBV11-2, the J gene TRBJ1-1; D not certain. CDR3 size: 13 residues. CDR1 SGHAT and CDR2 FQNNGV come from the germline V gene. The ends were cut back, 5 bases at V and 10 bases at J, with 17 bases in the middle. The CDR3 region has the DNA TGTGCCAGCAGCCCTGCCGGGAGGCCAGCAGCTTTCTTT. This sequence encodes CASSPAGRPAAFF. The entire variable domain, with the rest obtained from reference TRBV11-2 and TRBJ1-1, is as follows: EAGVAQSPRYKIIEKRQSVAFWCNPISGHATLYWYQQILGQGPKLLIQFQNNGVVDDSQLPKDRFSAERLKGVDSTLKIQPAKLEDSAVYLCASSPAGRPAAFFGQGTRLTVV.

The chain employs TRBV2 and TRBJ1-1; D is perhaps TRBD1 (5 bases). CDR3 length: 14 residues. The V end lost 4 bases, the J end lost 0 bases, and 9 bases lay between the germline ends. Germline assignment: CDR1 SNHLY and CDR2 FYNNEI. CDR3 in amino acids: CASSAWGVNTEAFF. The CDR3, as DNA: TGTGCCAGCAGTGCGTGGGGCGTGAACACTGAAGCTTTCTTT.

This clone came up a few times. The genes are TRBV29-1 and TRBJ2-1; 7 bases align to TRBD2. The CDR3 has 14 residues. The germline V gene has CDR1 SQVTM and CDR2 ANQGSEA. V was pared by 6 bases and J by 4 bases, with 9 bases of the junction left unmatched. The CDR3 DNA reads as TGCAGCGTCGCCGAGGGCGGGGGATACAATGAGCAGTTCTTC. Protein: CSVAEGGGYNEQFF.

J is TRBJ2-1 and V is TRBV25-1; D is uncertain. The CDR3 sequence is 11 residues long. Trimming shortened V by 11 bases and J by 13 bases, and 18 bases separated the two germline ends. From germline, CDR1 is MGHDK and CDR2 SYGVNS. CDR3 nucleotide sequence: TGTGCCGCCGCGTCGGTGGCAGGACAGTTCTTC. This translates into CAAASVAGQFF.

The chain carries TRBV10-3 and TRBJ2-5; TRBD1 matches at 11 bases. The J call may be incorrect, as the DNA end agrees better with TRBJ2-7. CDR1 ENHRY and CDR2 SYGVKD come from the germline V gene. This CDR3 comprises 14 residues. The CDR3 DNA follows: TGTGCCATCCGGGGACAGGGGGGGTCCTACGAGCAGTACTTC. Residues: CAIRGQGGSYEQYF.

The V call is TRBV7-2, the J call TRBJ2-7; 7 bases match TRBD1. CDR1 SGHTA and CDR2 FQGNSA come from the germline V gene. CDR3 size: 15 residues. The ends lost 6 bases at V and 0 bases at J; junction bases unmatched: 8. This CDR3 reads CASSRTTGSSYEQYF. The CDR3 DNA sequence: TGTGCCAGCAGTCGAACGACAGGGAGCTCCTACGAGCAGTACTTC.

The chain links TRBV29-1 to TRBJ1-1; 7 positions match TRBD1. The junction had 9 bases not matched to a gene; V was cut back by 4 bases and J by 1 base. Germline CDR1 reads SQVTM; CDR2 reads ANQGSEA. The CDR3 consists of 15 residues. CDR3 in DNA: TGCAGCGTTGCCCAGACGACAGGGAAGAACACTGAAGCTTTCTTT. It codes for CSVAQTTGKNTEAFF.

The rearrangement uses TRBV11-2 and TRBJ1-1; D may be TRBD1 (6 bases). V dropped 6 bases and J dropped 4 bases, with 12 bases sitting between them. The CDR3 consists of 13 residues. In germline, CDR1 is SGHAT, CDR2 FQNNGV. The chain's CDR3 is CASSKQGRTEAFF. The CDR3 DNA reads TGTGCCAGCAGTAAGCAGGGGCGCACTGAAGCTTTCTTT.

V is TRBV14 and J is TRBJ1-4; weak D call: TRBD1 (5 bases). V lost 3 bases to trimming and J lost 14 bases, with 13 bases between them. This CDR3 has 12 residues. Per germline, CDR1 SGHDN and CDR2 FVKESK. CDR3 amino acids: CASSQSGPLLFF. The CDR3 DNA reads TGTGCCAGCAGCCAGTCGGGACCCCTGCTGTTTTTT.

The rearrangement joins TRBV18 to TRBJ1-1; tentatively, D is TRBD1 (5 bases). Per germline, CDR1 KGHSH and CDR2 LQKENI. Trimming shortened V by 3 bases and J by 3 bases, and 8 bases separated the two germline ends. The CDR3 loop spans 13 amino acids. CDR3 region: CASSPSGDTEAFF. CDR3 coding DNA: TGTGCCAGCTCACCGTCGGGGGACACTGAAGCTTTCTTT.

The CDR3 here is CASSSRDRAVSADTQYF. The CDR3, as DNA: TGCGCCAGCAGCTCTCGGGACAGGGCGGTGTCCGCAGATACGCAGTATTTT. This chain connects TRBV5-1 to TRBJ2-3, with 9 bases matching TRBD1. V was clipped by 3 bases and J by 4 bases; unmatched bases: 12. CDR1 and CDR2 from the germline V gene are SGHRS and YFSETQ. The CDR3 is 17 residues long. Variable domain in full (rest from reference TRBV5-1 and TRBJ2-3): KAGVTQTPRYLIKTRGQQVTLSCSPISGHRSVSWYQQTPGQGLQFLFEYFSETQRNKGNFPGRFSGRQFSNSRSEMNVSTLELGDSALYLCASSSRDRAVSADTQYFGPGTRLTVL.

The chain recombines TRBV27 with TRBJ2-7, with D maybe TRBD1 (5 bases). The CDR3 consists of 17 residues. V was clipped by 0 bases and J by 0 bases, with 15 bases between them. Germline V gene data show CDR1 as MNHEY and CDR2 as SMNVEV (reference sequence). CDR3: CASSLSQVGPSSYEQYF. The DNA for the CDR3 is TGTGCCAGCAGTTTATCCCAGGTGGGGCCGAGCTCCTACGAGCAGTACTTC.

The V and J genes are TRBV6-5 and TRBJ2-1; possibly TRBD1 or TRBD2 for D (5 bases each). The CDR3 has 14 residues. Between the trimmed V and J ends, which lost 2 bases and 13 bases, there was a span of 18 bases. Germline CDR1 MNHEY, CDR2 SVGAGI. CDR3 loop: CASSYVGEYQLQFF. CDR3 sequence (DNA): TGTGCCAGCAGTTACGTGGGGGAATATCAATTACAGTTCTTC.

The DNA of the CDR3 is TGTGCCAGCAGCTTAATCCCCGATGGCTACACCTTC. Translating it yields CASSLIPDGYTF. The chain combines TRBV7-2 with TRBJ1-2; no firm D call. Per germline, CDR1 SGHTA and CDR2 FQGNSA. Trimming shortened V by 2 bases and J by 6 bases, and 7 bases separated the two germline ends. The CDR3 is made up of 12 amino acids.

V is TRBV9 and J is TRBJ1-2; the D is unclear. The CDR3 has 13 amino acids. Germline V gene lookup returns CDR1 SGDLS and CDR2 YYNGEE. Trimming cost V 4 bases and J 6 bases, with 13 bases left between them. The CDR3 DNA is TGTGCCAGCAGCCCACCGGGTTCTAATGGCTACACCTTC. Translated: CASSPPGSNGYTF.

A few counts support this clone. This sequence joins TRBV27 and TRBJ1-4; TRBD1 matches at 7 bases. Trimming cost V 3 bases and J 5 bases; bases outside gene matches: 3. The CDR3 length is 14 residues. CDR1 and CDR2 (germline): MNHEY, SMNVEV (reference sequence). In DNA, the CDR3 is TGTGCCAGCAGTTTTCTAGGGGGCAATGAAAAACTGTTTTTT. Protein sequence: CASSFLGGNEKLFF. Filled out from reference TRBV27 and TRBJ1-4, the complete variable domain reads EAQVTQNPRYLITVTGKKLTVTCSQNMNHEYMSWYRQDPGLGLRQIYYSMNVEVTDKGDVPEGYKVSRKEKRNFPLILESPSPNQTSLYFCASSFLGGNEKLFFGSGTQLSVL.

The chain has TRBV29-1 and TRBJ1-4; D remains unclear. This CDR3 is built from 12 residues. Germline CDR1 is SQVTM and CDR2 is ANQGSEA. V was shortened by 2 bases and J by 8 bases, with 9 bases between the two germline ends. The DNA for the CDR3 is TGCAGCGTTGAATATGAAGGGGAAAAACTGTTTTTT. Amino acid sequence: CSVEYEGEKLFF. Together with reference TRBV29-1 and TRBJ1-4, the CDR3 gives the full variable domain: SAVISQKPSRDICQRGTSLTIQCQVDSQVTMMFWYRQQPGQSLTLIATANQGSEATYESGFVIDKFPISRPNLTFSTLTVSNMSPEDSSIYLCSVEYEGEKLFFGSGTQLSVL.

In this sample, this clone turned up a few times. The chain joins TRBV15 to TRBJ2-2; D is unclear. CDR1 is LNHNV, CDR2 YYDKDF, per germline (reference sequence). Trimming shortened V by 0 bases and J by 4 bases, and 12 bases separated the two germline ends. CDR3 length: 16 residues. Here the CDR3 DNA reads TGTGCCACCAGCAGAGATATTAGTCTGCCCACCGGGGAGCTGTTTTTT. Protein: CATSRDISLPTGELFF. The complete variable domain, with remaining parts taken from reference TRBV15 and TRBJ2-2, reads DAMVIQNPRYQVTQFGKPVTLSCSQTLNHNVMYWYQQKSSQAPKLLFHYYDKDFNNEADTPDNFQSRRPNTSFCFLDIRSPGLGDTAMYLCATSRDISLPTGELFFGEGSRLTVL.

The rearrangement uses TRBV4-3 and TRBJ2-1, with a possible D match to TRBD1 (5 bases). Trimming removed 1 base at V and 4 bases at J, with 11 bases between. The CDR3 loop spans 15 amino acids. Germline assignment: CDR1 LGHNA and CDR2 YSLEER. CDR3 sequence: CASSQAGGQYNEQFF. CDR3 in DNA: TGCGCCAGCAGCCAAGCGGGCGGACAATACAATGAGCAGTTCTTC.

A few counts support this clone. V is TRBV10-3 and J is TRBJ2-2; possible D gene TRBD1, 5 bases. This CDR3 is 15 amino acids long. The germline CDR1 and CDR2 sequences are ENHRY and SYGVKD. Trimming shortened V by 6 bases and J by 4 bases, and 15 bases separated the two germline ends. The DNA for the CDR3 is TGTGCCATCAGCCCGACAGACTCTGGCACCGGGGAGCTGTTTTTT. Protein sequence: CAISPTDSGTGELFF.

V is TRBV5-1 and J is TRBJ2-3; D is unresolved. Germline-derived CDR1 and CDR2 are SGHRS and YFSETQ. The CDR3 runs 15 residues. The V end was cut by 9 bases, the J end by 0 bases, with 17 bases between. CDR3 in DNA: TGCGCCACTTCCCTGGGTGGATCTAGCACAGATACGCAGTATTTT. It translates to CATSLGGSSTDTQYF.

The chain employs TRBV9 and TRBJ2-1, with D possibly being TRBD1 (5 bases). V was shortened by 4 bases and J by 4 bases, with 12 bases between the two germline ends. CDR1 and CDR2 from the germline V gene are SGDLS and YYNGEE. The CDR3 has 14 amino acids. The CDR3 DNA is TGTGCCAGCAGCCCAGGAACAGGTTACAATGAGCAGTTCTTC. This codes for CASSPGTGYNEQFF. Together with reference TRBV9 and TRBJ2-1, the CDR3 gives the full variable domain: DSGVTQTPKHLITATGQRVTLRCSPRSGDLSVYWYQQSLDQGLQFLIQYYNGEERAKGNILERFSAQQFPDLHSELNLSSLELGDSALYFCASSPGTGYNEQFFGPGTRLTVL.

This chain joins TRBV18 and TRBJ1-2; D is unclear. The CDR3 length is 18 residues. The V end was cut by 3 bases, the J end by 7 bases, with 27 bases between. CDR1 is KGHSH, CDR2 LQKENI, per germline. CDR3 residues: CASSPDPIVLTAGSGYTF. CDR3 nucleotides: TGTGCCAGCTCACCCGACCCAATTGTCCTCACGGCTGGCTCTGGCTACACCTTC.

This chain joins TRBV25-1 and TRBJ2-7, with D perhaps matching TRBD1 (9 bases). The germline V and J ends were trimmed by 1 base and 6 bases, with 19 bases remaining between them. The germline gives CDR1 MGHDK, CDR2 SYGVNS. This CDR3 is 16 amino acids long. The CDR3 nucleotides read TGTGCCAGCAGTGAATGGGCCGGGACAGGGACTAGCGAGCAGTACTTC. Protein product: CASSEWAGTGTSEQYF.